The 7 T cell receptor beta chains below come from one sample, sequenced in a study of blood T cells in healthy people across ages. The second PCR ran roughly 6 to 11 cycles with a sample-barcoded 5' primer and J-beta primers. From the 5' RACE reads, TCRdb called clonotypes with MiXCR, one entry per CDR3 protein. This sample has roughly 730,000 distinct CDR3 sequences, with roughly three fifths found just once. Sequences were obtained from blood. All receptors come from a man aged 40-49 years in good health.

The chain employs TRBV6-6 and TRBJ2-3; D possibly corresponds to TRBD2 (5 bases). V dropped 2 bases and J dropped 0 bases, with 9 bases sitting between them. The CDR3 contains 15 residues. The germline V gene has CDR1 MNHNY and CDR2 SVGAGI (reference sequence). DNA of the CDR3: TGTGCCAGCAGTTACCTTGGCGGGAGCACAGATACGCAGTATTTT. Amino acid sequence: CASSYLGGSTDTQYF.

The chain links TRBV5-1 to TRBJ1-4; 7 bases are a match to TRBD1. V dropped 1 base and J dropped 7; count of bases not matched to a gene: 13. Per the germline V gene, CDR1 is SGHRS and CDR2 is YFSETQ. There are 17 residues in the CDR3. The CDR3 is CASSLTAATGDGEKLFF. The CDR3 DNA is TGCGCCAGCAGCTTGACCGCCGCCACAGGGGATGGTGAAAAACTGTTTTTT.

The rearrangement uses TRBV20-1 and TRBJ2-7; D perhaps matches TRBD1 (6 bases). The CDR3 is 11 residues long. The germline CDR1 and CDR2 sequences are DFQATT and SNEGSKA (reference sequence). Between the trimmed V and J ends, which lost 4 bases and 6 bases, there was a span of 10 bases. As DNA, the CDR3 is TGCAGTGCTAAGACAGGACCCGAGCAGTACTTC. Translating it yields CSAKTGPEQYF.

This clonotype was recorded once. The CDR3 reads CASSKGVLDQPQHF. CDR3 in DNA: TGTGCCAGCAGCAAGGGGGTTTTGGATCAGCCCCAGCATTTT. The chain recombines TRBV9 with TRBJ1-5; D possibly corresponds to TRBD1 (6 bases). Deletions cut 4 bases from V and 5 bases from J, with 13 bases between. From germline, CDR1 is SGDLS and CDR2 YYNGEE. The CDR3 has 14 amino acids.

This chain links TRBV6-5 with TRBJ1-2; TRBD1 might be the D (5 bases). This CDR3 spans 16 amino acids. Germline V gene data show CDR1 as MNHEY and CDR2 as SVGAGI. V lost 0 bases to trimming and J lost 4 bases, with 15 bases between them. CDR3 nucleotides: TGTGCCAGCAGTTACTCATCACCAGGGAAGGGCTATGGCTACACCTTC. Encoded protein: CASSYSSPGKGYGYTF.

This clonotype was found once. The rearrangement uses TRBV20-1 and TRBJ1-2; 8 bases align to TRBD1. With 4 bases clipped from V and 4 bases from J, the junction kept 8 bases outside the gene matches. This CDR3 has 14 amino acids. Germline values: CDR1 DFQATT, CDR2 SNEGSKA (reference sequence). The CDR3 protein is CSAKPQGAGYGYTF. CDR3 DNA: TGCAGTGCTAAACCCCAGGGGGCTGGCTATGGCTACACCTTC.

V is TRBV24-1 and J is TRBJ2-4; possibly TRBD2 for D (6 bases). The CDR3 has 13 residues. CDR1 is KGHDR, CDR2 SFDVKD, per germline. V was shortened by 4 bases and J by 12 bases, with 15 bases between the two germline ends. The CDR3 DNA is TGTGCCACCAGTGAGGCAGGCCCGGGAGATCAGTACTTC. Protein: CATSEAGPGDQYF.